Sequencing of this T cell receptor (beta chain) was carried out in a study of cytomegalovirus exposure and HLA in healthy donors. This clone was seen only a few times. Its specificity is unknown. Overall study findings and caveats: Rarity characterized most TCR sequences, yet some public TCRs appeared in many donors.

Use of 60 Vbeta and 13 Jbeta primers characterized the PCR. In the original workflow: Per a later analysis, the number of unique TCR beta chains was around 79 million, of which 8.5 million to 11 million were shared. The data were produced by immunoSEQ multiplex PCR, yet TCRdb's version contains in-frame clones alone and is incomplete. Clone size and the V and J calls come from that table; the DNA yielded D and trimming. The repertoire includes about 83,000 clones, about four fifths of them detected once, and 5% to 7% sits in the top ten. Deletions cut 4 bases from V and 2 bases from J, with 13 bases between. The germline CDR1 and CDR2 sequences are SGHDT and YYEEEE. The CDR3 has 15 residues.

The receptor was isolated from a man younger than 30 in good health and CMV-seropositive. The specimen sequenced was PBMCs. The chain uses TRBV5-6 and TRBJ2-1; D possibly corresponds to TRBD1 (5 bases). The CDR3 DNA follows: TGTGCCAGCAGCCAAACTCGACAGACCTACAATGAGCAGTTCTTC. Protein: CASSQTRQTYNEQFF.